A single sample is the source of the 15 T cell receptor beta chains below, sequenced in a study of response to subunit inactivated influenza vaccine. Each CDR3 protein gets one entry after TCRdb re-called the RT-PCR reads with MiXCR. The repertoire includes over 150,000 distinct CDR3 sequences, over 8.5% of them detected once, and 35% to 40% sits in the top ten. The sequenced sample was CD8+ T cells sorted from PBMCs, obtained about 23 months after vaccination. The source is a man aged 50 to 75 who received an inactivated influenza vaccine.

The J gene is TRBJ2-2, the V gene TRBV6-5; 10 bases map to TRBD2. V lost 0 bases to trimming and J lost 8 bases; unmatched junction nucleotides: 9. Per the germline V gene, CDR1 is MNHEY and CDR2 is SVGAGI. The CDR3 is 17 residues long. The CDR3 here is CASSYSMLAGVPGELFF. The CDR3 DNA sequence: TGTGCCAGCAGTTACTCGATGCTAGCGGGAGTACCGGGGGAGCTGTTTTTT.

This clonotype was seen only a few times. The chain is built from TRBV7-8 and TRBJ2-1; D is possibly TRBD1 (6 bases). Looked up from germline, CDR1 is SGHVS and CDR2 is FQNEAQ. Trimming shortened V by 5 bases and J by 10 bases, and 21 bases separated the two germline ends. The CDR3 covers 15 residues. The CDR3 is CASSAALIGTPEQFF. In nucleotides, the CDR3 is TGTGCCAGCAGCGCCGCACTTATAGGGACACCGGAGCAGTTCTTC.

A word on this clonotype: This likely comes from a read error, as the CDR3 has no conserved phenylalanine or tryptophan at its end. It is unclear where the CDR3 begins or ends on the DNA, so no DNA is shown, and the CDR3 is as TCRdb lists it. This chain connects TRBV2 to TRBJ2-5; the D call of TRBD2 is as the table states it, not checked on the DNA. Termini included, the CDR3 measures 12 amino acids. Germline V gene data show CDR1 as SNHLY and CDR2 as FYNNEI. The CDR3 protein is CASRGLAGLMLI.

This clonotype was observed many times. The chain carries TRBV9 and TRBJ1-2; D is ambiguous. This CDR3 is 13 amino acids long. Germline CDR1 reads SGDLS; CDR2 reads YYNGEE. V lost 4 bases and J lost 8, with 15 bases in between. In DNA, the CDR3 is TGTGCCAGCAGCACAGAAGGGTTGGGGGGCTACACCTTC. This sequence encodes CASSTEGLGGYTF. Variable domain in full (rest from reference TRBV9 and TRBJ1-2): DSGVTQTPKHLITATGQRVTLRCSPRSGDLSVYWYQQSLDQGLQFLIQYYNGEERAKGNILERFSAQQFPDLHSELNLSSLELGDSALYFCASSTEGLGGYTFGSGTRLTVV.

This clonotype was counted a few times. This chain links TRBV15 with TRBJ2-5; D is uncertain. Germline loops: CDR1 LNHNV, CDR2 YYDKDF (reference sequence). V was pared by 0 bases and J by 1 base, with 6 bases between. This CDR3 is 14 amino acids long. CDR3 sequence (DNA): TGTGCCACCAGCAGAGACGTGGCCCAAGAGACCCAGTACTTC. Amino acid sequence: CATSRDVAQETQYF. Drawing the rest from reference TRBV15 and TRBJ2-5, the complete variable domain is DAMVIQNPRYQVTQFGKPVTLSCSQTLNHNVMYWYQQKSSQAPKLLFHYYDKDFNNEADTPDNFQSRRPNTSFCFLDIRSPGLGDTAMYLCATSRDVAQETQYFGPGTRLLVL.

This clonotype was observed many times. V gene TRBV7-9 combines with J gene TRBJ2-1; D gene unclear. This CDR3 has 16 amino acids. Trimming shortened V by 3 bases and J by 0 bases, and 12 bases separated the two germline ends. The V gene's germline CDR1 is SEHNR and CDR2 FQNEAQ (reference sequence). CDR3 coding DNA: TGTGCCAGCAGCTTGCCCACGCTGAGCTCCTACAATGAGCAGTTCTTC. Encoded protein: CASSLPTLSSYNEQFF.

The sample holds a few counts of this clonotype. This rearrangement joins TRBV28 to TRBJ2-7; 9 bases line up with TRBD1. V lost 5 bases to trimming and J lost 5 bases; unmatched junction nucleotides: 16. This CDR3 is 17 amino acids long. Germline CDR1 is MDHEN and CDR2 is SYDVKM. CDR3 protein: CASSMQMPGTGYDEQYF. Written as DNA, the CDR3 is TGTGCCAGCAGTATGCAAATGCCCGGGACAGGGTACGACGAGCAGTACTTC.

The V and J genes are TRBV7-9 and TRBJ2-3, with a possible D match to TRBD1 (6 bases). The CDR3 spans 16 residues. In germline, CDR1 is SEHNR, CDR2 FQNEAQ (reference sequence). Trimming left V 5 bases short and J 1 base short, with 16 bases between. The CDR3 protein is CASSGIWGLRTDTQYF. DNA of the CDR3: TGTGCCAGCAGCGGAATTTGGGGGCTACGCACAGATACGCAGTATTTT.

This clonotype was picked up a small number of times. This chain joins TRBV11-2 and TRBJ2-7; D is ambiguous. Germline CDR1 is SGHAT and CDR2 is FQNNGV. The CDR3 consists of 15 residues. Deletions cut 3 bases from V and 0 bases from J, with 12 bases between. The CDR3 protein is CASSFARHLSYEQYF. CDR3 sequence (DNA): TGTGCCAGCAGCTTCGCTCGACACCTCTCCTACGAGCAGTACTTC.

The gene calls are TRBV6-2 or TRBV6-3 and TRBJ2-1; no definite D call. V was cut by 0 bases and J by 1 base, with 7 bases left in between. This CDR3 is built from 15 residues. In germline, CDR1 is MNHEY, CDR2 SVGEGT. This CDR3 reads CASSYSLESYNEQFF. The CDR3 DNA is TGTGCCAGCAGTTACTCGCTAGAATCCTACAATGAGCAGTTCTTC.

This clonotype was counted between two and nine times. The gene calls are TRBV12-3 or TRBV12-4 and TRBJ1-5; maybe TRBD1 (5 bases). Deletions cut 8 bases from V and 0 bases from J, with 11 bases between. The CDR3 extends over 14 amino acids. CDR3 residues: CASSGHHSNQPQHF. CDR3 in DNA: TGTGCCAGCTCAGGACACCATAGCAATCAGCCCCAGCATTTT.

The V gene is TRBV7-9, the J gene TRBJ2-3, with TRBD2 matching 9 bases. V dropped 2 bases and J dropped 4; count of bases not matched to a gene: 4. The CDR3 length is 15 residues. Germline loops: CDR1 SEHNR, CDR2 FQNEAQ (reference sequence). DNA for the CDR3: TGTGCCAGCAGCTTAATAGCGGGAGACCCAGATACGCAGTATTTT. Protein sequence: CASSLIAGDPDTQYF.

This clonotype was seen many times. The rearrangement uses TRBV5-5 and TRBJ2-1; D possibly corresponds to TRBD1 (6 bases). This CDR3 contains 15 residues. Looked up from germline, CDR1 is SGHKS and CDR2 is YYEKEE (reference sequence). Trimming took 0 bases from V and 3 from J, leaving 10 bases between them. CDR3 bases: TGTGCCAGCAGCTTGGCCAGGACAGTCTACAATGAGCAGTTCTTC. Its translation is CASSLARTVYNEQFF.

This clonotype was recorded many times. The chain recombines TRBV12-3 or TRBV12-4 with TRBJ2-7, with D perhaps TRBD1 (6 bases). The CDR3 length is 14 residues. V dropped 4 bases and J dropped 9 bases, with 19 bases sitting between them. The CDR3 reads CASSSIPGQSGQYF. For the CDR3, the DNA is TGTGCCAGCAGTTCTATCCCGGGACAATCGGGGCAGTACTTC.

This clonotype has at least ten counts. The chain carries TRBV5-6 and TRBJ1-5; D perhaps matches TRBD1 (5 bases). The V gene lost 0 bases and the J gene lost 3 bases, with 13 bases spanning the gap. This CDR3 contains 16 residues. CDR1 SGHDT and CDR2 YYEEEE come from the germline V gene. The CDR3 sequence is CASSLAGGDDNQPQHF. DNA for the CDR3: TGTGCCAGCAGCTTGGCCGGGGGGGATGACAATCAGCCCCAGCATTTT. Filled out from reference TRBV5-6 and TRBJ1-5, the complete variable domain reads DAGVTQSPTHLIKTRGQQVTLRCSPKSGHDTVSWYQQALGQGPQFIFQYYEEEERQRGNFPDRFSGHQFPNYSSELNVNALLLGDSALYLCASSLAGGDDNQPQHFGDGTRLSIL.